The 6 T cell receptor beta chains reported below all come from one sample, sequenced in a study of CXCR3-negative and CXCR3-positive naive CD8 T cells. General study findings and limits: Naive CXCR3-positive cells had TRB CDR3s more hydrophobic than those of CXCR3-negative naive cells.

No antigen has been identified for these receptors. All TRB cDNA libraries came from 5' RACE performed with UMI labels. TCRdb re-called the 5' RACE reads and catalogs CDR3 proteins one per entry, DNA excluded. The repertoire table contains roughly 120,000 distinct CDR3 sequences. The specimen sequenced was naive CXCR3+ CD8+ T cells from blood. Sample subset: CD45RO-CCR7+CD27+CD95- naive CD8+ T cells expressing CXCR3 (TNR3+). These receptors all stem from a human donor in good health. Some clones in this sample may be carry-over from other donors' samples.

This chain joins TRBV7-3 and TRBJ2-2; with no DNA, the TCRdb D assignment of TRBD1 cannot be verified. The CDR3 contains 16 residues. Germline V gives CDR1 SGHTA, CDR2 FQGTGA. CDR3 in amino acids: CASSPIPAAITGELFF. The variable domain in full, completed from reference TRBV7-3 and TRBJ2-2, reads GAGVSQTPSNKVTEKGKYVELRCDPISGHTALYWYRQSLGQGPEFLIYFQGTGAADDSGLPNDRFFAVRPEGSVSTLKIQRTERGDSAVYLCASSPIPAAITGELFFGEGSRLTVL.

V gene TRBV5-1 combines with J gene TRBJ2-2; absent DNA, TCRdb's TRBD2 call cannot be checked. This CDR3 contains 12 residues. Germline V gene lookup returns CDR1 SGHRS and CDR2 YFSETQ. This CDR3 reads CASSSLDGELFF.

The gene calls are TRBV7-9 and TRBJ2-6. The V gene's germline CDR1 is SEHNR and CDR2 FQNEAQ (reference sequence). The CDR3 loop spans 15 amino acids. CDR3 in amino acids: CASSVAPSGANVLTF.

V usage is TRBV7-9 and J usage is TRBJ2-7; TCRdb proposes TRBD2, but this gene call is untestable without DNA. The CDR3 sequence is 14 residues long. CDR1 and CDR2 (germline): SEHNR, FQNEAQ (reference sequence). CDR3 residues: CASSFLSEGYEQYF.

The chain employs TRBV5-5 and TRBJ2-3; with no DNA, the TCRdb D assignment of TRBD2 cannot be verified. Germline CDR1 SGHKS, CDR2 YYEKEE (reference sequence). The CDR3 spans 18 residues. CDR3 in amino acids: CASSYPPGLAGGPDTQYF.

The chain uses TRBV25-1 and TRBJ1-2; TCRdb outputs TRBD1, but without DNA this stays unchecked. The CDR3 consists of 11 residues. CDR1 is MGHDK and CDR2 is SYGVNS in the germline V gene. CDR3 sequence reads: CATRGVYGYTF.